These T cell receptor beta chains were read from a single sample in a study of blood T cell repertoires in COVID-19. The assay was immunoSEQ multiplex PCR, and TCRdb's table has in-frame clones only and misses some. The repertoire holds 180,000 or so clones, with roughly 85% as singletons. The sequenced sample consisted of peripheral blood. These receptors came from a woman in her fifties or sixties with acute or convalescent COVID-19. The CDR3 runs from the conserved cysteine through the conserved F or W. Each record gives: D gene, V gene, J gene, clone size, CDR3 protein, CDR3 DNA. D genes are given only for firm matches. Clone size is stated in some rows and not others, as once, few, many or a class when expanded.

TRBD1,TRBV19,TRBJ1-5,many,CASSTPDRGNNQPQHF,TGTGCCAGTAGTACCCCGGACAGGGGAAACAATCAGCCCCAGCATTTT
.,TRBV7-2,TRBJ2-3,.,CASATAERYTQYF,TGTGCCAGCGCCACCGCGGAACGCTATACGCAGTATTTT
.,TRBV9,TRBJ1-4,.,CASSVGWAEKLFF,TGTGCCAGCAGCGTAGGGTGGGCTGAAAAACTGTTTTTT
TRBD1,TRBV5-1,TRBJ1-1,.,CASRARQGAEAFF,TGCGCCAGCAGAGCGAGACAGGGCGCTGAAGCTTTCTTT
TRBD2,TRBV10-1,TRBJ2-1,.,CASSIGLAGEQFF,TGCGCCAGCAGTATTGGGTTAGCGGGTGAGCAGTTCTTC
TRBD2,TRBV5-1,TRBJ2-6,.,CASSLGSSGNSGANVLTF,TGCGCCAGCAGCTTGGGGTCTAGCGGTAACTCTGGGGCCAACGTCCTGACTTTC
TRBD1,TRBV28,TRBJ2-1,.,CASSLSGQGANEQFF,TGTGCCAGCAGTTTATCAGGACAGGGGGCAAATGAGCAGTTCTTC
.,TRBV19,TRBJ1-5,.,CASSMGRVSSNQPQHF,TGTGCCAGTAGTATGGGCAGGGTGTCTAGCAATCAGCCCCAGCATTTT
.,TRBV6-2/TRBV6-3,TRBJ1-5,.,CASSRGGGSIRPQHF,TGTGCCAGCAGTAGGGGAGGGGGGAGTATACGGCCCCAGCATTTT
.,TRBV11-3,TRBJ1-1,few,CASSLRGDAFF,TGTGCCAGCAGCTTAAGGGGTGACGCTTTCTTT
TRBD1,TRBV19,TRBJ1-1,.,CASSRPGQGNTEAFF,TGTGCCAGTAGCAGACCGGGACAGGGAAACACTGAAGCTTTCTTT
.,TRBV7-6,TRBJ2-5,.,CASSLALGAETQYF,TGTGCCAGCAGCTTGGCGCTGGGGGCAGAGACCCAGTACTTC
.,TRBV5-1,TRBJ2-3,.,CASSLNAVSDTQYF,TGCGCCAGCAGCTTGAATGCGGTTTCAGATACGCAGTATTTT
.,TRBV3-1/TRBV3-2,TRBJ1-3,once,CASSYRETGNTIYF,TGTGCCAGCAGCTACAGAGAAACTGGAAACACCATATATTTT
.,TRBV28,TRBJ2-2,few,CASSPPPGYNTGELFF,TGTGCCAGCAGTCCCCCCCCGGGGTATAACACCGGGGAGCTGTTTTTT
TRBD1,TRBV6-5,TRBJ1-2,.,CASSYSTGQGGGYTF,TGTGCCAGCAGTTACTCGACGGGACAGGGAGGTGGCTACACCTTC
.,TRBV6-2/TRBV6-3,TRBJ2-3,.,CASSYSGVLTGSTDTQYF,TGTGCCAGCAGTTACTCGGGCGTGCTTACAGGGAGTACAGATACGCAGTATTTT
.,TRBV9,TRBJ1-2,.,CASSAQEGPLSGYTF,TGTGCCAGCAGCGCCCAGGAGGGACCCCTTTCGGGCTACACCTTC
TRBD1,TRBV4-2,TRBJ1-6,.,CASSQDGSTGGFLGSPLHF,TGTGCCAGCAGCCAAGATGGGTCTACAGGGGGCTTTTTAGGCTCACCCCTCCACTTT
.,TRBV27,TRBJ2-3,.,CASSFSALGDTQYF,TGTGCCAGCAGTTTTTCGGCCCTCGGGGATACGCAGTATTTT
.,TRBV5-1,TRBJ2-7,.,CASSPGNNYEQYF,TGCGCCAGCAGCCCAGGGAACAACTACGAGCAGTACTTC
TRBD2,TRBV6-6,TRBJ2-3,.,CASRGTSEATQYF,TGTGCCAGCAGGGGGACTAGTGAGGCTACGCAGTATTTT
.,TRBV28,TRBJ1-2,.,CASSLPRGESYGYTF,TGTGCCAGCAGTTTGCCCCGGGGGGAGTCCTATGGCTACACCTTC
TRBD2,TRBV7-9,TRBJ2-1,few,CASSLTSGRSREQFF,TGTGCCAGCAGCTTAACTAGCGGGAGGTCAAGGGAGCAGTTCTTC
TRBD1,TRBV28,TRBJ1-1,.,CASSATGVTEAFF,TGTGCCAGCAGCGCTACAGGGGTTACTGAAGCTTTCTTT
.,TRBV5-5,TRBJ1-1,few,CASSGPRGRVNTEAFF,TGTGCCAGCAGCGGGCCGCGCGGCAGGGTGAACACTGAAGCTTTCTTT
TRBD1,TRBV5-5,TRBJ1-4,few,CASSRDSSESAKLFF,TGTGCCAGCAGTCGGGACAGTTCGGAGTCCGCAAAACTGTTTTTT
TRBD2,TRBV27,TRBJ2-3,.,CASRLLGLADGTDTQYF,TGTGCCAGCAGACTCCTCGGACTAGCCGACGGCACAGATACGCAGTATTTT
.,TRBV29-1,TRBJ2-4,.,CSVREAKNIQYF,TGCAGCGTCAGGGAAGCTAAAAACATTCAGTACTTC
.,TRBV7-8,TRBJ1-5,.,CASSLDTGNQPQHF,TGTGCCAGCAGCTTGGATACAGGGAATCAGCCCCAGCATTTT
.,TRBV7-4,TRBJ2-1,.,CASSFGGGSSEFF,.
.,TRBV6-5,TRBJ1-1,.,CATCQGLPWEAFF,TGTGCCACGTGTCAGGGCCTCCCGTGGGAAGCTTTCTTT
.,TRBV7-6,TRBJ2-5,once,CASSSRETQYF,TGTGCCAGCAGCTCCAGAGAGACCCAGTACTTC
TRBD2,TRBV10-1,TRBJ2-3,.,CASSEGAGGSGDTQYF,TGCGCCAGCAGTGAGGGCGCGGGAGGGTCCGGAGATACGCAGTATTTT
.,TRBV19,TRBJ1-5,.,CASSIDESEGQPQHF,TGTGCCAGTAGTATAGATGAGAGCGAGGGTCAGCCCCAGCATTTT
.,TRBV3-1/TRBV3-2,TRBJ1-1,.,CASSTVKNTEAFF,TGTGCCAGCAGCACAGTTAAGAACACTGAAGCTTTCTTT
.,TRBV6-5,TRBJ2-6,.,CASGLEASGANVLTF,TGTGCCAGCGGATTGGAGGCATCTGGGGCCAACGTCCTGACTTTC
TRBD2,TRBV15,TRBJ2-1,.,CTTSRATGLVNNEQFF,TGTACCACCAGCAGAGCTACTGGACTAGTTAATAATGAGCAGTTCTTC
TRBD2,TRBV28,TRBJ2-1,.,CASSFQLAGDSYNEQFF,TGTGCCAGCAGTTTTCAACTAGCGGGTGACTCCTACAATGAGCAGTTCTTC
.,TRBV6-5,TRBJ2-1,few,CASSPLRLHEQFF,TGTGCCAGCAGCCCACTAAGACTGCATGAGCAGTTCTTC
TRBD1,TRBV6-5,TRBJ2-2,.,CASSYESGTGGGKLFF,TGTGCCAGCAGTTACGAATCCGGGACAGGGGGCGGGAAGCTGTTTTTT
TRBD2,TRBV24-1,TRBJ2-3,few,CATQTSGGYTDTQYF,TGTGCCACCCAGACTAGCGGAGGCTACACAGATACGCAGTATTTT
.,TRBV6-6,TRBJ1-2,.,CASLGGSNYGYTF,TGTGCCAGCCTGGGGGGATCAAACTATGGCTACACCTTC
TRBD1,TRBV6-5,TRBJ1-2,.,CASSKQGLSNYGYTF,TGTGCCAGCAGTAAACAGGGGCTATCTAACTATGGCTACACCTTC
TRBD1,TRBV5-1,TRBJ1-1,few,CASSTDRGQTEAFF,TGCGCCAGCAGCACGGACAGGGGGCAGACTGAAGCTTTCTTT
TRBD2,TRBV7-3,TRBJ2-2,few,CASSSGTTSGELFF,TGTGCCAGCAGCTCCGGGACTACCTCCGGGGAGCTGTTTTTT
.,TRBV13,TRBJ1-1,.,CASSPGNTEAFF,TGTGCCAGCAGCCCGGGGAACACTGAAGCTTTCTTT
.,TRBV5-5,TRBJ1-5,.,CASSLAGGNQPQHF,TGTGCCAGCAGCTTGGCCGGGGGGAATCAGCCCCAGCATTTT
.,TRBV11-3,TRBJ1-1,.,CASSLVVGGAEAFF,TGTGCCAGCAGCTTAGTCGTAGGCGGGGCTGAAGCTTTCTTT
TRBD1,TRBV7-2,TRBJ1-5,.,CASRHGQGNQPQHF,TGTGCCAGCCGCCATGGACAGGGTAATCAGCCCCAGCATTTT
TRBD1,TRBV7-9,TRBJ1-4,.,CASSLGRQGKVNEKLFF,TGTGCCAGCAGCTTAGGGAGACAGGGGAAGGTGAATGAAAAACTGTTTTTT
.,TRBV19,TRBJ1-6,.,CASAQSSYNSPLHF,TGTGCCAGCGCACAGAGCTCCTATAATTCACCCCTCCACTTT
TRBD1,TRBV5-1,TRBJ2-7,.,CASRDPGQGAGEQYF,TGCGCCAGCAGAGACCCGGGACAGGGTGCGGGCGAGCAGTACTTC
.,TRBV6-5,TRBJ1-3,.,CASSYSRDKAGNTIYF,TGTGCCAGCAGTTACTCCCGGGACAAGGCAGGAAACACCATATATTTT
TRBD1,TRBV11-2,TRBJ1-4,.,CASSAFRDSLNEKLFF,TGTGCCAGCAGCGCATTCCGGGACAGCCTGAATGAAAAACTGTTTTTT
TRBD2,TRBV24-1,TRBJ2-5,.,CATSDGGLVAEETQYF,TGTGCCACCAGTGATGGGGGACTAGTCGCCGAAGAGACCCAGTACTTC
TRBD1,TRBV6-1,TRBJ1-1,.,CASSEGMDRGLWTEAFF,TGTGCCAGCAGTGAAGGGATGGACAGGGGGCTATGGACTGAAGCTTTCTTT
.,TRBV7-8,TRBJ1-1,.,CASSPDRSTEAFF,TGTGCCAGCAGCCCTGACAGATCCACTGAAGCTTTCTTT
.,TRBV28,TRBJ2-1,.,CASRSMRGEQFF,TGTGCCAGCAGGAGCATGCGAGGTGAGCAGTTCTTC